The clone carrying this TCR beta chain was seen at least ten times. No antigen is known for it. The source of the sample is a study of early T cells in non-severe SARS-CoV-2 infection. Whole-study context: Unsorted whole-blood RNA was sequenced in bulk, leaving chains unpaired.

Germline values: CDR1 KGHDR, CDR2 SFDVKD. V was shortened by 0 bases and J by 7 bases, with 6 bases between the two germline ends. The CDR3 is 12 residues long. Study-wide points: Private and CD4 specificities were missed by VDJdb matching, which favored anti-spike CD8 responses.

In the library, individual cDNA molecules carried attached unique molecular identifiers. TCRdb re-called the 5' RACE reads through MiXCR, storing one row per CDR3 protein. In the table there are 25,000 to 30,000 distinct CDR3 sequences, around 5.1% of which are singletons. The TCR was taken from an adult who was a healthcare worker with PCR-confirmed SARS-CoV-2 infection or an uninfected control (not recorded which). V and J are TRBV24-1 and TRBJ2-7, with D perhaps matching TRBD1 (5 bases). Material: whole blood. CDR3: CATSDLRGEQYF. The CDR3 nucleotides read TGTGCCACCAGTGATTTGAGGGGAGAGCAGTACTTC.